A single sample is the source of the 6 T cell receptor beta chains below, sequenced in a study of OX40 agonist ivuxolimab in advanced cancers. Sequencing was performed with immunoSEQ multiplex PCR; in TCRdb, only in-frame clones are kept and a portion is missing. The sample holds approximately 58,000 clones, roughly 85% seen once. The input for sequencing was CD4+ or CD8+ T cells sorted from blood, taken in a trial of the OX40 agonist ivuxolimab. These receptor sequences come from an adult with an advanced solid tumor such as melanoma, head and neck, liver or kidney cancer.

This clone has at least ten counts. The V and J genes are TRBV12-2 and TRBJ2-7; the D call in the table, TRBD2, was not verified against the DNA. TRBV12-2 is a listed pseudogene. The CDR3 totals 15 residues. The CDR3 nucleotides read TGTGCAAGTCTAGGAATCGGGCGGGGGAGATACGAGCAGTACTTC. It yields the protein CASLGIGRGRYEQYF.

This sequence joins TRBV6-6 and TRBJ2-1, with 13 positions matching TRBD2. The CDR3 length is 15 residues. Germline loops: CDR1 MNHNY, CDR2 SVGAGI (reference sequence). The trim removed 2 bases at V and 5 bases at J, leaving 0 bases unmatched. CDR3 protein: CASSYGLAGDNEQFF. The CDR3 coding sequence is TGTGCCAGCAGTTACGGACTAGCGGGAGACAATGAGCAGTTCTTC.

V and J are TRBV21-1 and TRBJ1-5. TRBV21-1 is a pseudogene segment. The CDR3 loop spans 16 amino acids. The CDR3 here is CASNGVRGGSNQPQHF. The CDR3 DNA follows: TGTGCCAGCAACGGGGTAAGGGGGGGTAGCAATCAGCCCCAGCATTTT.

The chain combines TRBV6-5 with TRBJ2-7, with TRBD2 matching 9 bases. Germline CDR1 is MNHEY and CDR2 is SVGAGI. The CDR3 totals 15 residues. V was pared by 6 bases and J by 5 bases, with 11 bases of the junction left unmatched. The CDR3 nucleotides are TGTGCCAGCAGGCCCGATTCGGCGGGAGGGAACGAGCAGTACTTC. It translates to CASRPDSAGGNEQYF.

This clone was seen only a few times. The chain's CDR3 is CASSFVGAGELFF. The CDR3 DNA is TGTGCCAGCAGCTTTGTTGGGGCCGGGGAGCTGTTTTTT. The chain uses TRBV7-9 and TRBJ2-2, with D uncertain. CDR3 size: 13 residues. Germline V gives CDR1 SEHNR, CDR2 FQNEAQ (reference sequence). The ends were cut back, 3 bases at V and 6 bases at J, with 8 bases in the middle. Variable domain in full (rest from reference TRBV7-9 and TRBJ2-2): DTGVSQNPRHKITKRGQNVTFRCDPISEHNRLYWYRQTLGQGPEFLTYFQNEAQLEKSRLLSDRFSAERPKGSFSTLEIQRTEQGDSAMYLCASSFVGAGELFFGEGSRLTVL.

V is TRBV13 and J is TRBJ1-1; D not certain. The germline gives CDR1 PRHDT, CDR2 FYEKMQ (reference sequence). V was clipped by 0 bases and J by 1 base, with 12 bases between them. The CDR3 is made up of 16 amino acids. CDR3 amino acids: CASSLGLGRRNTEAFF. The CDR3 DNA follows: TGTGCCAGCAGCTTAGGCCTGGGCAGGCGGAACACTGAAGCTTTCTTT.